Presented here are 28 T cell receptor beta chains from one specimen sequenced in a study of CD8 T cells in ankylosing spondylitis. A single record per CDR3 protein comes from TCRdb applying MiXCR to the 5' RACE reads. Altogether about 100,000 distinct CDR3 sequences are present, 20% to 30% being singletons, with the ten largest covering approximately 13%. The sample consisted of synovial fluid, either unsorted or a sorted T cell fraction (not recorded which). These receptors originate from a male donor with ankylosing spondylitis.

The chain recombines TRBV28 with TRBJ2-3; no definite D call. Trimming took off 8 bases at V and 1 base at J, with 1 base between the two ends. This CDR3 contains 10 residues. Germline V CDR1 and CDR2: MDHEN, SYDVKM. For the CDR3, the DNA is TGTGCCAGCTGCACAGATACGCAGTATTTT. Translated: CASCTDTQYF.

In its sample, this clonotype was seen a few times. The genes are TRBV21-1 and TRBJ2-1; TRBD1 is taken as the D call from the table, unchecked against the DNA. TRBV21-1 is annotated as a pseudogene. The CDR3 is 14 residues long. Here the CDR3 DNA reads TGTGCCAGCAGCGTACGGTCCCAGGAGAATGAGCAGTTCTTC. It encodes CASSVRSQENEQFF.

As DNA, the CDR3 is TGCAGTGCTAGTCAACGGGCCCGGTCGAACACTGAAGCTTTCTTT. Its protein is CSASQRARSNTEAFF. The gene calls are TRBV20-1 and TRBJ1-1; D remains unclear. Germline CDR1 DFQATT, CDR2 SNEGSKA (reference sequence). The CDR3 has 15 residues. The V gene lost 3 bases and the J gene lost 1 base, with 15 bases spanning the gap.

The chain links TRBV3-1 to TRBJ2-3; no firm D call. CDR3 length: 12 amino acids. The germline V gene has CDR1 LGHDT and CDR2 YNNKEL (reference sequence). V was pared by 4 bases and J by 5 bases, with 7 bases between. CDR3 nucleotide sequence: TGTGCCAGCAGCCGGGGTCGAGATACGCAGTATTTT. Translating it yields CASSRGRDTQYF.

This clonotype was counted between two and nine times. This chain joins TRBV20-1 and TRBJ2-3; 12 bases are a match to TRBD2. V was clipped by 1 base and J by 3 bases; unmatched bases: 2. This CDR3 region has 15 residues. The V gene's germline CDR1 is DFQATT and CDR2 SNEGSKA (reference sequence). CDR3 sequence: CSARGTSGNTDTQYF. The CDR3 DNA sequence: TGCAGTGCTAGAGGGACTAGCGGGAATACAGATACGCAGTATTTT.

The chain combines TRBV13 with TRBJ2-5; 8 nucleotides line up with TRBD2. J lost 5 bases, V lost 5 bases, and 13 bases had no gene match. The germline V gene has CDR1 PRHDT and CDR2 FYEKMQ (reference sequence). This CDR3 region has 16 residues. The CDR3 nucleotides read TGTGCCAGCAGCCAATTTCTCGGGACTAGGGGGGAGACCCAGTACTTC. Translating it yields CASSQFLGTRGETQYF.

This clonotype was observed a few times. The chain couples TRBV6-2 or TRBV6-3 to TRBJ2-2; TRBD2 is a possible D gene (6 bases). The V and J ends lost 7 bases and 7 bases respectively, with 13 bases between them. Germline CDR1 and CDR2: MNHEY and SVGEGT. The CDR3 runs to 13 residues. The DNA for the CDR3 is TGTGCCAGCACCCACGTGGGGGGCGGGGAGCTGTTTTTT. This codes for CASTHVGGGELFF.

This chain links TRBV7-2 with TRBJ2-2; TRBD2 matches 10 bases. The trim removed 1 base at V and 6 bases at J, leaving 2 bases unmatched. The V gene's germline CDR1 is SGHTA and CDR2 FQGNSA. The CDR3 is 15 residues long. CDR3 nucleotide sequence: TGTGCCAGCAGCTTAGACGGACTAGCGGCCGGGGAGCTGTTTTTT. It specifies CASSLDGLAAGELFF.

CDR3 region: CASSLRGDWGQDQPQHF. CDR3 DNA: TGTGCCAGCAGCTTGCGGGGGGATTGGGGGCAAGATCAGCCCCAGCATTTT. The genes are TRBV5-6 and TRBJ1-5; perhaps TRBD1 as D (6 bases). The germline V and J ends were trimmed by 1 base and 5 bases, with 19 bases remaining between them. CDR3 length equals 17 residues. Per germline, CDR1 SGHDT and CDR2 YYEEEE.

This clonotype was picked up a small number of times. V is TRBV24-1 and J is TRBJ2-1; no reliable D call. V lost 7 bases and J lost 7, with 7 bases in between. Germline lookup yields CDR1 KGHDR and CDR2 SFDVKD. The CDR3 is made up of 11 amino acids. The CDR3 nucleotides are TGTGCCACCAGCCTTAAAAATGAGCAGTTCTTC. Protein: CATSLKNEQFF.

This clonotype came up many times. The CDR3 protein is CASSLAGAGKYEQYF. DNA for the CDR3: TGTGCCAGCAGCTTAGCTGGCGCGGGGAAATACGAGCAGTACTTC. The V call is TRBV7-9, the J call TRBJ2-7; perhaps TRBD2 as D (6 bases). The V and J ends lost 0 bases and 4 bases respectively, with 13 bases between them. Germline V gives CDR1 SEHNR, CDR2 FQNEAQ (reference sequence). The CDR3 runs 15 residues. Using reference TRBV7-9 and TRBJ2-7 for the parts outside the CDR3, the full variable domain is DTGVSQNPRHKITKRGQNVTFRCDPISEHNRLYWYRQTLGQGPEFLTYFQNEAQLEKSRLLSDRFSAERPKGSFSTLEIQRTEQGDSAMYLCASSLAGAGKYEQYFGPGTRLTVT.

The V and J genes are TRBV5-1 and TRBJ1-1; D remains unclear. The V gene lost 4 bases and the J gene lost 1 base, with 11 bases spanning the gap. The CDR3 length is 14 residues. Germline V gene lookup returns CDR1 SGHRS and CDR2 YFSETQ. The CDR3 sequence is CASSPLGWNTEAFF. The CDR3 DNA is TGCGCCAGCAGCCCCTTGGGGTGGAACACTGAAGCTTTCTTT.

This clonotype was seen ten or more times. The gene calls are TRBV4-2 and TRBJ1-1; D gene unclear. V shed 1 base and J shed 1 base, with 10 bases lying between them. The CDR3 has 15 amino acids. Germline CDR1 and CDR2: LGHNA and YNFKEQ. CDR3: CASSQALAGNTEAFF. CDR3 coding DNA: TGTGCCAGCAGCCAAGCCCTGGCGGGGAACACTGAAGCTTTCTTT.

The DNA for the CDR3 is TGTGCCAGCAGGAGGACGGCGGTCACAGATACGCAGTATTTT. Its protein is CASRRTAVTDTQYF. V is TRBV6-1 and J is TRBJ2-3; D not certain. Per the germline V gene, CDR1 is MNHNS and CDR2 is SASEGT. The CDR3 length is 14 residues. V was trimmed by 6 bases and J by 2 bases, leaving 12 bases between them.

V usage is TRBV19 and J usage is TRBJ1-1, with D possibly matching TRBD1 (5 bases). The CDR3 has 13 amino acids. The germline V gene encodes CDR1 LNHDA and CDR2 SQIVND (reference sequence). V was cut by 5 bases and J by 3 bases, with 10 bases left in between. In nucleotides, the CDR3 is TGTGCCAGTAGTTGGAGCAGGGACACTGAAGCTTTCTTT. It codes for CASSWSRDTEAFF. The full variable domain, completed using reference TRBV19 and TRBJ1-1, is DGGITQSPKYLFRKEGQNVTLSCEQNLNHDAMYWYRQDPGQGLRLIYYSQIVNDFQKGDIAEGYSVSREKKESFPLTVTSAQKNPTAFYLCASSWSRDTEAFFGQGTRLTVV.

The chain has TRBV14 and TRBJ2-3, with D unclear. The germline gives CDR1 SGHDN, CDR2 FVKESK. The CDR3 runs to 15 residues. V was pared by 0 bases and J by 4 bases, with 11 bases between. Here the CDR3 DNA reads TGTGCCAGCAGCCAAGAGTTCGCACGCGCAGATACGCAGTATTTT. Amino acids: CASSQEFARADTQYF.

J is TRBJ1-2 and V is TRBV27; D unclear. Germline values: CDR1 MNHEY, CDR2 SMNVEV (reference sequence). This CDR3 has 13 amino acids. The germline V and J ends were trimmed by 5 bases and 3 bases, with 10 bases remaining between them. CDR3 sequence: CASSITAHYGYTF. The CDR3 DNA is TGTGCCAGCAGTATAACCGCGCACTATGGCTACACCTTC.

The J gene is TRBJ2-1, the V gene TRBV12-3 or TRBV12-4; 10 nucleotides match TRBD2. Unmatched junction bases numbered 7, after V lost 1 base and J lost 4 bases. The CDR3 length is 17 residues. The chain's CDR3 is CASSLVQLAGQYNEQFF. The CDR3 DNA follows: TGTGCCAGCAGTTTAGTTCAACTAGCGGGGCAGTACAATGAGCAGTTCTTC.

This chain connects TRBV4-2 to TRBJ1-1; TRBD1 matches 7 bases. Germline CDR1 and CDR2: LGHNA and YNFKEQ. V dropped 0 bases and J dropped 3; count of bases not matched to a gene: 7. The CDR3 loop spans 16 amino acids. The DNA of the CDR3 is TGTGCCAGCAGCCAAGATCAGGGGGGGCGAGACACTGAAGCTTTCTTT. It is translated as CASSQDQGGRDTEAFF.

This CDR3 reads CASSLEPGLGYEQYF. CDR3 sequence (DNA): TGTGCCAGCAGCTTAGAACCGGGACTAGGGTACGAGCAGTACTTC. The chain combines TRBV11-2 with TRBJ2-7, with 8 bases that match TRBD2. Germline CDR1 SGHAT, CDR2 FQNNGV. J gave up 4 bases and V 0 bases, and 5 bases lay outside the gene matches. The length of the CDR3 is 15 residues. The full variable domain, its missing parts supplied by reference TRBV11-2 and TRBJ2-7, is EAGVAQSPRYKIIEKRQSVAFWCNPISGHATLYWYQQILGQGPKLLIQFQNNGVVDDSQLPKDRFSAERLKGVDSTLKIQPAKLEDSAVYLCASSLEPGLGYEQYFGPGTRLTVT.

The sample holds many counts of this clonotype. V is TRBV5-5 and J is TRBJ1-2; 9 nucleotides line up with TRBD1. CDR1 and CDR2 from the germline V gene are SGHKS and YYEKEE (reference sequence). The length of the CDR3 is 15 residues. With V trimmed by 5 bases and J by 2 bases, 7 bases remained unmatched. CDR3 loop: CASSSTGGANYGYTF. In nucleotides, the CDR3 is TGTGCCAGCAGTTCCACAGGGGGCGCAAACTATGGCTACACCTTC.

This sequence joins TRBV20-1 and TRBJ2-3, with 14 bases fitting TRBD2. V was pared by 6 bases and J by 0 bases, with 11 bases of the junction left unmatched. The germline CDR1 and CDR2 sequences are DFQATT and SNEGSKA (reference sequence). There are 18 residues in the CDR3. The CDR3 DNA sequence: TGCAGTGCCCCGGGACTAGCGGGAGTCCCTACTAGCACAGATACGCAGTATTTT. It codes for CSAPGLAGVPTSTDTQYF.

This clonotype was seen many times. The chain couples TRBV20-1 to TRBJ2-1, with 7 bases fitting TRBD2. CDR3 length: 15 residues. Trimming cost V 5 bases and J 1 base; bases outside gene matches: 8. The germline V gene encodes CDR1 DFQATT and CDR2 SNEGSKA (reference sequence). Written as DNA, the CDR3 is TGCAGTGCTTTAGGTGGTAGCGGGTCCTACAATGAGCAGTTCTTC. This sequence encodes CSALGGSGSYNEQFF.

This rearrangement joins TRBV4-2 to TRBJ2-2, with 8 bases that match TRBD2. Trimming at V came to 6 bases and at J to 4 bases, leaving 10 bases not matched to a gene. CDR1 LGHNA and CDR2 YNFKEQ come from the germline V gene. The CDR3 runs to 16 residues. CDR3 amino acids: CASSLVAGLPTGELFF. Written as DNA, the CDR3 is TGTGCCAGCAGTCTCGTAGCGGGGCTCCCCACCGGGGAGCTGTTTTTT.

The chain couples TRBV30 to TRBJ1-6; TRBD1 is a possible D gene (6 bases). Germline V gene sequence: CDR1 GTSNPN, CDR2 SVGIG (reference sequence). V shed 4 bases and J shed 8 bases, with 15 bases lying between them. This CDR3 region has 14 residues. The CDR3 DNA sequence: TGTGCCTGGAACTTGGGACATACCTATTCACCCCTCCACTTT. This gives the protein CAWNLGHTYSPLHF.

The V and J genes are TRBV5-1 and TRBJ1-2; the D is unclear. The CDR3 loop spans 15 amino acids. Germline V lookup: CDR1 SGHRS, CDR2 YFSETQ. With 7 bases removed from V and 0 bases from J, the gap between germline ends came to 16 bases. The chain's CDR3 is CASSHSKGSNYGYTF. CDR3 in DNA: TGCGCCAGCTCCCACTCGAAAGGATCTAACTATGGCTACACCTTC.

The chain carries TRBV11-2 and TRBJ2-1; D is perhaps TRBD2 (6 bases). V was trimmed by 5 bases and J by 1 base, leaving 12 bases between them. The CDR3 has 15 residues. From germline, CDR1 is SGHAT and CDR2 FQNNGV. DNA for the CDR3: TGTGCCAGCAGCCCTATAGCGGAATCCTACAATGAGCAGTTCTTC. Amino acid sequence: CASSPIAESYNEQFF.

With regard to this clonotype: This could be a read error, since a much larger clone is one nucleotide away. This chain uses TRBV2 with TRBJ2-1; 9 bases map to TRBD1. CDR3 length: 14 residues. CDR1 is SNHLY, CDR2 FYNNEI, per germline. V shed 7 bases, J shed 12 bases, and the junction held 13 bases outside the gene matches. The CDR3 region is CASKVGTGCIGQFF. DNA for the CDR3: TGTGCCAGCAAAGTCGGGACAGGGTGCATCGGGCAGTTCTTC.